One sample yielded the 7 T cell receptor beta chains listed below, sequenced in a study of monozygotic twins with inflammatory bowel disease. Following a re-call of the 5' RACE reads, TCRdb has one entry per CDR3 protein and lacks DNA. Its table lists 400,000 to 500,000 distinct CDR3 sequences. Material: blood. The receptor set was obtained from a human donor with ulcerative colitis or Crohn's disease, or a healthy co-twin of an affected twin (not recorded which).

The chain recombines TRBV7-9 with TRBJ2-7. In germline, CDR1 is SEHNR, CDR2 FQNEAQ (reference sequence). The CDR3 totals 13 residues. This CDR3 is CASSFRDGDEQYF.

The rearrangement links TRBV15 to TRBJ2-7; TCRdb designates TRBD1, a call that cannot be tested without DNA. CDR3 length equals 11 residues. Germline CDR1 is LNHNV and CDR2 is YYDKDF (reference sequence). CDR3: CATSSRGEQYF.

The rearrangement uses TRBV5-1 and TRBJ1-6. Germline V gene data show CDR1 as SGHRS and CDR2 as YFSETQ. The CDR3 is 14 residues long. The CDR3 is CASSLGEFNSPLHF.

This rearrangement joins TRBV20-1 to TRBJ1-5. Germline assignment: CDR1 DFQATT and CDR2 SNEGSKA (reference sequence). The CDR3 totals 15 residues. The CDR3 here is CSATEAIHSNQPQHF.

The chain is built from TRBV7-2 and TRBJ2-7; there is no DNA to check the TCRdb D call of TRBD1. CDR3 length: 15 residues. Germline CDR1 SGHTA, CDR2 FQGNSA. CDR3 sequence reads: CASKAQAPTADEQYF.

The CDR3 is CASSSTSGGDTQYF. This rearrangement joins TRBV5-1 to TRBJ2-3; TCRdb names TRBD2, which stays unverified in the absence of DNA. CDR3 size: 14 residues. Germline CDR1 is SGHRS and CDR2 is YFSETQ.

The chain employs TRBV7-9 and TRBJ2-1. This CDR3 has 11 amino acids. Germline values: CDR1 SEHNR, CDR2 FQNEAQ (reference sequence). This chain's CDR3 is CASSFSAEQFF. Full variable domain (missing parts from reference TRBV7-9 and TRBJ2-1): DTGVSQNPRHKITKRGQNVTFRCDPISEHNRLYWYRQTLGQGPEFLTYFQNEAQLEKSRLLSDRFSAERPKGSFSTLEIQRTEQGDSAMYLCASSFSAEQFFGPGTRLTVL.